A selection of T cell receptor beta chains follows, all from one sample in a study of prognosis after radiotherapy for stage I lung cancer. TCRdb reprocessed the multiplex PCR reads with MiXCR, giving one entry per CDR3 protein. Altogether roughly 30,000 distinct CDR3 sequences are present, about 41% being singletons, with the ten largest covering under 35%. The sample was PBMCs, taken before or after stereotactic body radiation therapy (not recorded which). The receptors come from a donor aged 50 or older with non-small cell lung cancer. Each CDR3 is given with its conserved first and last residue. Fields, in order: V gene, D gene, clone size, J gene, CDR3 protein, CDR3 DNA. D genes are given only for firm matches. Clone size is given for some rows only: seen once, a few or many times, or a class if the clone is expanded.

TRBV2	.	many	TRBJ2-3	CASTILGYTQYF	TGTGCCAGCACTATACTTGGATATACGCAGTATTTT
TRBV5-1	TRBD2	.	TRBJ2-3	CASGEGRDTQYF	TGCGCCAGCGGGGAGGGTCGAGATACGCAGTATTTT
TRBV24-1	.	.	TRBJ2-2	CATSYHRTKSTGELFF	TGTGCCACCAGTTATCACCGCACAAAGAGCACCGGGGAGCTGTTTTTT
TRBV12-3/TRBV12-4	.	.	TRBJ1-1	CASTSPLGNTEAFF	TGTGCCAGCACCTCACCCCTTGGGAACACTGAAGCTTTCTTT
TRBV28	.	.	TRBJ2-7	CASSFARGVYEQYF	TGTGCCAGCAGTTTCGCCAGAGGGGTCTACGAGCAGTACTTC
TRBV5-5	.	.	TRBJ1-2	CASALSGVGGYYGYTF	TGTGCCAGCGCCCTGTCTGGGGTCGGGGGATACTATGGCTACACCTTC
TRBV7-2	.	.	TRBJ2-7	CASSLVGSGVFF	TGTGCCAGCAGCTTAGTAGGGTCAGGTGTTTTTTTC
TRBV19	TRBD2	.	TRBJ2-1	CASSISGTSGTSFF	TGTGCCAGTAGTATTTCGGGGACTAGCGGGACCTCGTTCTTC
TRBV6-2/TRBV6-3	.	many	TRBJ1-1	CASSYPAEAFF	TGTGCCAGCAGTTATCCGGCTGAAGCTTTCTTT
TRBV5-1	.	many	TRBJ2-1	CASSLGGPNEQFF	TGCGCCAGCAGCTTGGGGGGGCCGAATGAGCAGTTCTTC
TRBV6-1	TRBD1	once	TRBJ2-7	CASKNSGQVTYEQYF	TGTGCCAGCAAAAATTCCGGACAGGTAACCTACGAGCAGTACTTC
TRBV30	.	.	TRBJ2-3	CAWSGGAADTQYF	TGTGCCTGGAGTGGCGGAGCGGCAGATACGCAGTATTTT
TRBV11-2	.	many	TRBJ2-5	CASSLVRQETQYF	TGTGCCAGCAGCTTAGTACGGCAAGAGACCCAGTACTTC
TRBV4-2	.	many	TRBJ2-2	CASSQGWESGELFF	TGTGCCAGCAGCCAAGGCTGGGAATCCGGGGAGCTGTTTTTT
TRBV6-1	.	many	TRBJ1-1	CASTKDSMNTEAFF	TGTGCCAGCACCAAAGACAGCATGAACACTGAAGCTTTCTTT
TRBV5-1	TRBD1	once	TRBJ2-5	CASSRTQGETQYF	TGCGCCAGCAGCAGGACACAGGGGGAGACCCAGTACTTC
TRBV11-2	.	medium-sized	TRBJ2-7	CASRQTTYEQYF	TGTGCCAGCAGACAGACTACCTACGAGCAGTACTTC
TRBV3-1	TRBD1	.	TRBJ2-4	CASSPTGTGMFIQYF	TGTGCCAGCAGCCCGACAGGGACAGGGATGTTTATTCAGTACTTC
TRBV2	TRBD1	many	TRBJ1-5	CASSEGQGDQPQHF	TGTGCCAGCAGTGAAGGGCAGGGGGATCAGCCCCAGCATTTT
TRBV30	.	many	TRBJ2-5	CAWSVMGVGETQYF	TGTGCCTGGAGTGTAATGGGAGTCGGAGAGACCCAGTACTTC
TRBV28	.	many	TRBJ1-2	CASSLGSRVYGYTF	TGTGCCAGCAGTTTAGGGTCCAGAGTCTATGGCTACACCTTC
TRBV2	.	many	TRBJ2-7	CASSAGGYEQYF	TGTGCCAGCAGTGCCGGCGGGTACGAGCAGTACTTC
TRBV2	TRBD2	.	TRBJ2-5	CASSLGSGRAGETQYF	TGTGCCAGCAGTCTCGGTAGCGGGAGGGCCGGAGAGACCCAGTACTTC
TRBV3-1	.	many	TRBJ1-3	CASSQHMGGASGNTIYF	TGTGCCAGCAGCCAACACATGGGGGGCGCTTCCGGAAACACCATATATTTT
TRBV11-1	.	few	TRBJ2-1	CASSLNPGRNEQFF	TGTGCCAGCAGCTTAAATCCGGGTCGTAATGAGCAGTTCTTC
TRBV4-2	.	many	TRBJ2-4	CASSQEAFSKNIQYF	TGTGCCAGCAGCCAAGAGGCGTTCTCCAAAAACATTCAGTACTTC
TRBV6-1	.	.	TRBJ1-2	CASNLRQSVGYTF	TGTGCCAGCAATCTCAGACAGTCGGTGGGCTACACCTTC
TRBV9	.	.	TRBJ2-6	CASSVLSGANVLTF	TGTGCCAGCAGCGTACTATCTGGGGCCAACGTCCTGACTTTC
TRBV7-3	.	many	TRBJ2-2	CASSLLEGTGELFF	TGTGCCAGCAGCTTACTAGAGGGGACCGGGGAGCTGTTTTTT
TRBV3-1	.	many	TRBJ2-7	CASSQEFTPYEQYF	TGTGCCAGCAGCCAAGAATTCACGCCCTACGAGCAGTACTTC
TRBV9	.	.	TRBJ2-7	CASSNSPHQASEQYF	TGTGCCAGCAGCAACTCACCTCACCAGGCGTCCGAGCAGTACTTC
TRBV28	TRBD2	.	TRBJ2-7	CASSTAGAQSYEQYF	TGTGCCAGCAGTACAGCGGGAGCCCAATCCTACGAGCAGTACTTC
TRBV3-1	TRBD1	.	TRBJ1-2	CASSLLGQNYGYTF	TGTGCCAGCAGCCTACTGGGACAGAACTATGGCTACACCTTC
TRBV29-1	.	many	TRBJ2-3	CSVERADTQYF	TGCAGCGTTGAAAGGGCAGATACGCAGTATTTT
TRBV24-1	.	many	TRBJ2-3	CATSDLGGSSTDTQYF	TGTGCCACCAGTGATTTAGGAGGCTCTAGCACAGATACGCAGTATTTT
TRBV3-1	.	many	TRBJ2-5	CASSQDKDYTETQYF	TGTGCCAGCAGCCAAGACAAGGACTATACAGAGACCCAGTACTTC
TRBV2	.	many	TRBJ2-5	CASIMQLGTETQYF	TGTGCCAGCATTATGCAGCTCGGCACAGAGACCCAGTACTTC
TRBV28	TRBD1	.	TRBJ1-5	CASRRTGGKHPQHF	TGTGCCAGCAGAAGGACAGGGGGAAAACACCCCCAACATTTT
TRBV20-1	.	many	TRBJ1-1	CSADNSAPTEAFF	TGCAGTGCTGACAACAGTGCTCCTACTGAAGCTTTCTTT
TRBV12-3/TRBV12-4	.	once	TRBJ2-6	CASSDWGSGANVLTF	TGTGCCAGCAGTGACTGGGGGTCTGGGGCCAACGTCCTGACTTTC
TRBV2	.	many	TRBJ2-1	CASSEDLADEQFF	TGTGCCAGCAGTGAAGACTTAGCCGATGAGCAGTTCTTC
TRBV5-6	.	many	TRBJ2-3	CASSLRDLSDTQYF	TGTGCCAGCAGCTTAAGGGACCTCTCAGATACGCAGTATTTT
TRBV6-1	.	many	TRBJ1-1	CASSTSRNTEAFF	TGTGCCAGCAGTACTTCCAGGAACACTGAAGCTTTCTTT
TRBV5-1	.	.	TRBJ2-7	CASSFRDSYEQYF	TGCGCCAGCAGCTTCCGGGACTCCTACGAGCAGTACTTC
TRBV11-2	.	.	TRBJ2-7	CASSPPEAGLYEQYF	TGTGCCAGCAGCCCGCCTGAGGCGGGACTCTACGAGCAGTACTTC
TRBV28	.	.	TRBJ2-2	CASGLFTGELFF	TGTGCCAGCGGACTATTTACCGGGGAGCTGTTTTTT
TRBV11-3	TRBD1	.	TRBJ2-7	CASSFQDRGSYEQYF	TGTGCCAGCAGCTTCCAGGACAGGGGTTCCTACGAGCAGTACTTC
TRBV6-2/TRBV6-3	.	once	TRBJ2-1	CASRILGVGVDEQSF	TGTGCCAGCAGAATACTAGGGGTTGGGGTGGATGAGCAGTCCTTC
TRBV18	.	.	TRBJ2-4	CASSPPGTVAKNIQYF	TGTGCCAGCTCACCACCAGGAACAGTAGCCAAAAACATTCAGTACTTC
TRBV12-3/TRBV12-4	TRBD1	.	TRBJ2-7	CASSLAGTGLYEQYF	TGTGCCAGCAGTTTAGCCGGGACAGGGCTCTACGAGCAGTACTTC
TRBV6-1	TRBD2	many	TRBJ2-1	CASRRTSGDIYNEQFF	TGTGCCAGCAGAAGGACTAGCGGGGACATCTACAATGAGCAGTTCTTC
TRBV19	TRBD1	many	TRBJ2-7	CASREQGSSYEQYF	TGTGCCAGTAGGGAACAGGGGTCGTCCTACGAGCAGTACTTC
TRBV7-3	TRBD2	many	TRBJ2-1	CASSPGLAGLNEQFF	TGTGCCAGCAGCCCGGGACTAGCGGGTCTCAATGAGCAGTTCTTC
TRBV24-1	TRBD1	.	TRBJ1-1	CATRSGGANTEAFF	TGTGCCACCAGATCAGGGGGGGCGAACACTGAAGCTTTCTTT
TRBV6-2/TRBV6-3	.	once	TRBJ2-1	CASSPGTGYNEQFF	TGTGCCAGCAGTCCGGGGACGGGCTACAATGAGCAGTTCTTC